This TCR beta chain was documented in a study of T cell responses to AZD1222 COVID-19 vaccine. The study, taken as a whole, reports: Donors were largely white British and mainly female; clonal diversity was possibly underestimated.

Libraries were prepared by immunoSEQ multiplex PCR; TCRdb keeps only in-frame clonotypes and omits some of them. The data show 170,000 or so clones, with around 87% seen just once and 2.6% held by the top ten. Germline V gene sequence: CDR1 SGHAT, CDR2 FQNNGV. CDR3 length: 13 amino acids. Trimming at V came to 5 bases and at J to 1 base, leaving 2 bases not matched to a gene. About this clone: Its antigen is not known.

The J gene is TRBJ2-7, the V gene TRBV11-2, with 7 positions matching TRBD1. The sequence was collected from an adult in good health. Material: peripheral blood, obtained on day 0 of AZD1222 vaccination. The CDR3 here is CASSRTGSYEQYF. CDR3 sequence (DNA): TGTGCCAGCAGCCGGACAGGTTCCTACGAGCAGTACTTC.